Each of the 15 T cell receptor beta chains below was sequenced from the same sample in a study of cytomegalovirus exposure and HLA in healthy donors (dated 2017 in TCRdb). Library creation used the immunoSEQ multiplex PCR assay. A mixture of 60 forward primers for TCR Vbeta segments and 13 reverse primers for TCR Jbeta segments was used in the multiplex PCR. TCRdb's version of the immuneACCESS table is confined to in-frame rearrangements and falls short of the full clone set. An unresolved V gene accounts for under half of the shortfall where checked; the remainder is of unknown origin. This sample has roughly 92,000 clones in its table, and 81% of those were observed once. The ten largest clones take up 4.2% of the sample. The sample taken for sequencing was PBMCs. The source of these receptors is a woman aged 70-85 years in good health and CMV-seropositive.

The rearrangement links TRBV11-2 to TRBJ2-7, with D tentatively TRBD2 (6 bases). CDR1 and CDR2 (germline): SGHAT, FQNNGV. V was pared by 2 bases and J by 6 bases, with 11 bases between. CDR3 length: 13 amino acids. The CDR3 nucleotides are TGTGCCAGCAGCTTAACTAGAGCGGGCGAGCAGTACTTC. This encodes CASSLTRAGEQYF.

This clone showed up just a few times. J is TRBJ2-2 and V is TRBV7-6; 8 bases align to TRBD1. V shed 4 bases and J 3 bases; nucleotides not matched to a gene: 7. The germline gives CDR1 SGHVS, CDR2 FNYEAQ. The CDR3 extends over 16 amino acids. CDR3 DNA: TGTGCCAGCAGCTCGGACAGGGTGTGGGACACCGGGGAGCTGTTTTTT. Translated: CASSSDRVWDTGELFF.

This clone was counted only a few times. One junction end does not reproduce the germline sequence, and a read error may be involved. The CDR3 loop is CATSRAGGQGSGTKVRF. The DNA of the CDR3 is TGTGCCACCAGCAGAGCGGGAGGACAGGGGTCCGGGACTAAAGTTCGTTTT. This chain uses TRBV15 with TRBJ2-3; 9 bases map to TRBD1. Germline CDR1 reads LNHNV; CDR2 reads YYDKDF (reference sequence). The CDR3 is 17 residues long.

The chain is built from TRBV25-1 and TRBJ2-7, with 7 bases matching TRBD2. Germline V gene lookup returns CDR1 MGHDK and CDR2 SYGVNS. After removal of 4 bases from V and 3 bases from J, the junction contained 12 bases not matched to a gene. The CDR3 extends over 16 amino acids. CDR3 loop: CASSGVSASGNYEQYF. The CDR3 region has the DNA TGTGCCAGCAGTGGTGTGTCGGCTAGCGGAAACTACGAGCAGTACTTC.

The CDR3 coding sequence is TGCGCCAGCAGCTTGGTCCTGGGACTAGCGGGAAGAACTTACAATGAGCAGTTCTTC. It is translated as CASSLVLGLAGRTYNEQFF. The chain is built from TRBV5-1 and TRBJ2-1; 13 nucleotides match TRBD2. Germline V gene sequence: CDR1 SGHRS, CDR2 YFSETQ. The ends lost 0 bases at V and 4 bases at J; junction bases unmatched: 10. The CDR3 has 19 amino acids.

This chain uses TRBV6-5 with TRBJ1-2; D is ambiguous. Trimming removed 4 bases from V and 8 bases from J, with 17 bases in between. The CDR3 is 14 amino acids. Germline V gives CDR1 MNHEY, CDR2 SVGAGI. DNA for the CDR3: TGTGCCAGCAGTTGCGGTCCAGGTTCGGGAGGCTACACCTTC. Protein: CASSCGPGSGGYTF.

V gene TRBV4-2 combines with J gene TRBJ2-5, with 12 positions matching TRBD1. Unmatched junction bases numbered 4, after V lost 1 base and J lost 1 base. Per the germline V gene, CDR1 is LGHNA and CDR2 is YNFKEQ. The CDR3 sequence is 17 residues long. CDR3 sequence (DNA): TGTGCCAGCAGCCAAGGAGTGGGACAGGGGGCCCAAGAGACCCAGTACTTC. Protein product: CASSQGVGQGAQETQYF.

The chain couples TRBV4-1 to TRBJ2-6, with TRBD2 as a possible D gene (5 bases). V gave up 0 bases and J gave up 5 bases, with 23 bases separating them. CDR3 length equals 20 residues. Germline V gives CDR1 MGHRA, CDR2 YSYEKL. CDR3 loop: CASSQDEGGRLYSRANVLTF. DNA of the CDR3: TGCGCCAGCAGCCAAGATGAAGGAGGACGGCTATATTCTCGGGCCAACGTCCTGACTTTC.

The J gene is TRBJ1-5, the V gene TRBV2; TRBD1 matches 11 bases. Trimming took 4 bases from V and 0 from J; bases not matched to a gene: 8. The CDR3 consists of 18 residues. In germline, CDR1 is SNHLY, CDR2 FYNNEI. Written as DNA, the CDR3 is TGTGCCAGCAGTGGGGGACAGGGGGGGACTTATAGCAATCAGCCCCAGCATTTT. Translation gives CASSGGQGGTYSNQPQHF.

The rearrangement links TRBV5-4 to TRBJ2-7; D is unresolved. The CDR3 runs to 14 residues. Trimming removed 0 bases at V and 2 bases at J, with 9 bases between. CDR1 and CDR2 from the germline V gene are SGHNT and YYREEE (reference sequence). The CDR3 coding sequence is TGTGCCAGCAGCTTGGCTCCGGAGACCTACGAGCAGTACTTC. It is translated as CASSLAPETYEQYF.

The rearrangement joins TRBV14 to TRBJ2-7, with 9 bases that match TRBD1. The V gene end was trimmed by 3 bases and the J gene end by 4 bases; junction bases not matched to a gene: 4. The CDR3 runs 14 residues. Looked up from germline, CDR1 is SGHDN and CDR2 is FVKESK. The CDR3: CASSHGTGSYEQYF. DNA of the CDR3: TGTGCCAGCAGCCATGGGACAGGGTCGTACGAGCAGTACTTC.

The J gene is TRBJ2-2, the V gene TRBV11-2; TRBD1 agrees at 10 bases. V gave up 5 bases and J gave up 3 bases; unmatched junction bases: 6. Germline CDR1 is SGHAT and CDR2 is FQNNGV. The CDR3 consists of 16 residues. CDR3 bases: TGTGCCAGCAGCCCAAGACAGGGGGCGGACACCGGGGAGCTGTTTTTT. Translating gives CASSPRQGADTGELFF.

The V call is TRBV15, the J call TRBJ2-3; no clear D. V was shortened by 0 bases and J by 0 bases, with 7 bases between the two germline ends. This CDR3 comprises 15 residues. Germline CDR1 reads LNHNV; CDR2 reads YYDKDF (reference sequence). This chain's CDR3 is CATSRDQTSTDTQYF. DNA of the CDR3: TGTGCCACCAGCAGAGATCAAACTAGCACAGATACGCAGTATTTT.

The V gene is TRBV7-9, the J gene TRBJ2-7; D is ambiguous. CDR3 length: 14 amino acids. Trimming took 5 bases from V and 0 from J, leaving 11 bases between them. Germline V gene lookup returns CDR1 SEHNR and CDR2 FQNEAQ (reference sequence). The CDR3 region has the DNA TGTGCCAGCAGCCGTGCTAAGAGCTCCTACGAGCAGTACTTC. This encodes CASSRAKSSYEQYF.

The chain has TRBV11-3 and TRBJ1-1; D call uncertain. There are 13 residues in the CDR3. Germline CDR1 and CDR2: SGHNT and YENEEA. Deletions cut 3 bases from V and 4 bases from J, with 9 bases between. The CDR3 protein is CASSFSGGTEAFF. CDR3 nucleotides: TGTGCCAGCAGCTTTTCGGGTGGCACTGAAGCTTTCTTT.